These 5 T cell receptor beta chains were all obtained from the same sample, sequenced in a study of T cells in Graves' hyperthyroidism and ophthalmopathy. The TCR beta CDR3 regions underwent amplification using RNA transcripts as the source. Researchers ran a first-round RT-PCR on the TCR CDR3 using the HTBI primer set. TCRdb redid the calling of the multiplex PCR reads with MiXCR, one entry per CDR3 protein. The sample lists approximately 560,000 distinct CDR3 sequences, just over 45% occurring once. The sequenced sample was peripheral blood or thyroid tissue (not recorded which). These TCRs come from a woman under 30 with Graves' hyperthyroidism.

This clonotype was counted between two and nine times. It may be a read error: a sequence one base away is much more abundant. V usage is TRBV7-8 and J usage is TRBJ1-1; possibly TRBD1 for D (6 bases). This CDR3 contains 12 residues. Germline-derived CDR1 and CDR2 are SGHVS and FQNEAQ. CDR3 in DNA: TGTACCACCGGGCAGGGGACCACTGAAGCTTTCTTT. The encoded protein is CTTGQGTTEAFF.

The chain is built from TRBV7-2 and TRBJ2-7, with TRBD1 as a possible D gene (5 bases). Trimming removed 1 base at V and 3 bases at J, with 13 bases between. This CDR3 is built from 15 residues. Germline V gives CDR1 SGHTA, CDR2 FQGNSA. CDR3 sequence reads: CASSLEGAGFYEQYF. The CDR3 nucleotides are TGTGCCAGCAGCTTAGAAGGGGCAGGGTTCTACGAGCAGTACTTC. Supplemented by reference TRBV7-2 and TRBJ2-7, the full variable domain reads GAGVSQSPSNKVTEKGKDVELRCDPISGHTALYWYRQSLGQGLEFLIYFQGNSAPDKSGLPSDRFSAERTGGSVSTLTIQRTQQEDSAVYLCASSLEGAGFYEQYFGPGTRLTVT.

This clonotype came up many times. The rearrangement joins TRBV29-1 to TRBJ1-2, with TRBD1 as a possible D gene (6 bases). Trimming cost V 7 bases and J 6 bases, with 15 bases left between them. This CDR3 contains 12 residues. CDR1 is SQVTM, CDR2 ANQGSEA, per germline. In DNA, the CDR3 is TGCAGCGGGCTACAGGGAAGTAATGGCTACACCTTC. It codes for CSGLQGSNGYTF.

A note on this clonotype: An end of the junction differs from the germline gene, which may be a read error. Here the CDR3 reads CAISYWPPGGSSYEQYF. The CDR3 DNA reads as TGTGCCATCAGTTATTGGCCTCCCGGGGGAAGCTCCTACGAGCAGTACTTC. The V and J genes are TRBV6-5 and TRBJ2-7; D possibly corresponds to TRBD2 (6 bases). The CDR3 length is 17 residues. Germline loops: CDR1 MNHEY, CDR2 SVGAGI.

The chain has TRBV7-9 and TRBJ2-2; D uncertain. V was pared by 5 bases and J by 1 base, with 8 bases between. Germline CDR1 and CDR2: SEHNR and FQNEAQ (reference sequence). The CDR3 is 14 residues long. The CDR3 protein is CASSPARNTGELFF. The CDR3 DNA reads as TGTGCCAGCAGCCCGGCCCGGAACACCGGGGAGCTGTTTTTT.